Shown below are 26 T cell receptor beta chains from a single sample sequenced in a study of cytomegalovirus exposure and HLA in healthy donors. In the PCR, 60 Vbeta and 13 Jbeta primers were used. The assay was immunoSEQ multiplex PCR, and TCRdb's table has in-frame clones only and misses some. This sample yields roughly 150,000 clones, of which around 83% are seen a single time; over 0.85% belongs to the top ten. Sequencing input: PBMCs. These TCRs come from a girl under 10 years old in good health and CMV-seropositive.

The chain has TRBV5-4 and TRBJ2-2; TRBD2 matches at 11 bases. This CDR3 is built from 15 residues. Germline V gene data show CDR1 as SGHNT and CDR2 as YYREEE (reference sequence). Trimming at V came to 0 bases and at J to 6 bases, leaving 1 base not matched to a gene. The CDR3 coding sequence is TGTGCCAGCAGCTTGGGACTAGCGGGACCCGGGGAGCTGTTTTTT. This translates into CASSLGLAGPGELFF.

The V call is TRBV21-1, the J call TRBJ2-5; the DNA was not compared with TRBD1, the D call given in the table. TRBV21-1 is an annotated pseudogene. This CDR3 is built from 19 residues. Here the CDR3 reads CASSNAPATQDRAGETQYF. The DNA for the CDR3 is TGTGCCAGCAGCAACGCACCAGCTACGCAAGACAGGGCCGGAGAGACCCAGTACTTC.

The CDR3 DNA reads as TGTGCCAGCAGCCAAAGAGCGGGAGGGCGCGAGCAGTACTTC. Translation: CASSQRAGGREQYF. The rearrangement joins TRBV14 to TRBJ2-7; 10 bases are a match to TRBD2. CDR3 length equals 14 residues. Looked up from germline, CDR1 is SGHDN and CDR2 is FVKESK. V dropped 2 bases and J dropped 6; count of bases not matched to a gene: 4. Combining the CDR3 with reference TRBV14 and TRBJ2-7 gives the whole variable domain EAGVTQFPSHSVIEKGQTVTLRCDPISGHDNLYWYRRVMGKEIKFLLHFVKESKQDESGMPNNRFLAERTGGTYSTLKVQPAELEDSGVYFCASSQRAGGREQYFGPGTRLTVT.

There are a few counts of this clone. The V and J genes are TRBV19 and TRBJ1-3, with D uncertain. This CDR3 comprises 14 residues. CDR1 and CDR2 (germline): LNHDA, SQIVND (reference sequence). Trimming took off 5 bases at V and 4 bases at J, with 12 bases between the two ends. CDR3 DNA sequence: TGTGCCAGTAGTTCTCAACTTCGCGGAAACACCATATATTTT. It encodes CASSSQLRGNTIYF.

This chain links TRBV5-4 with TRBJ1-2; D is unresolved. The V gene's germline CDR1 is SGHNT and CDR2 YYREEE (reference sequence). The CDR3 is made up of 13 amino acids. V lost 8 bases, J lost 5 bases, and 16 bases lay in between. CDR3 residues: CASTRGREYGYTF. CDR3 DNA sequence: TGTGCCAGTACACGTGGGCGAGAGTATGGCTACACCTTC.

J is TRBJ1-4 and V is TRBV5-4, with D uncertain. CDR3 length: 14 residues. CDR1 is SGHNT and CDR2 is YYREEE in the germline V gene (reference sequence). Trimming cost V 3 bases and J 5 bases, with 11 bases left between them. DNA for the CDR3: TGTGCCAGCAGCTCCAGAAATGAAAATGAAAAACTGTTTTTT. Its translation: CASSSRNENEKLFF.

J is TRBJ2-2 and V is TRBV5-1; 7 bases line up with TRBD1. J gave up 4 bases and V 0 bases, and 3 bases lay outside the gene matches. The germline gives CDR1 SGHRS, CDR2 YFSETQ. This CDR3 contains 15 residues. Here the CDR3 reads CASSLGGQSTGELFF. As DNA, the CDR3 is TGCGCCAGCAGCTTGGGGGGACAGTCCACCGGGGAGCTGTTTTTT.

The chain joins TRBV28 to TRBJ1-3, with a possible D match to TRBD1 (5 bases). The CDR3 runs 14 residues. The germline V gene has CDR1 MDHEN and CDR2 SYDVKM. With 5 bases removed from V and 0 bases from J, the gap between germline ends came to 8 bases. This CDR3 is CASSLDISGNTIYF. CDR3 in DNA: TGTGCCAGCAGTCTGGACATCTCTGGAAACACCATATATTTT.

The chain combines TRBV5-1 with TRBJ2-1; TRBD2 might be the D (6 bases). CDR1 is SGHRS and CDR2 is YFSETQ in the germline V gene. V lost 2 bases and J 4 bases, leaving 10 bases between the germline ends. The CDR3 is 14 amino acids. The CDR3 is CASSFQGGYNEQFF. CDR3 in DNA: TGCGCCAGCAGCTTCCAGGGAGGATACAATGAGCAGTTCTTC.

The rearrangement joins TRBV9 to TRBJ2-7, with 9 nucleotides matching TRBD1. The germline V gene encodes CDR1 SGDLS and CDR2 YYNGEE. This CDR3 has 16 amino acids. V was pared by 3 bases and J by 4 bases, with 11 bases of the junction left unmatched. As DNA, the CDR3 is TGTGCCAGCAGCGCCGGAGCCGGGACAGGGTTATACGAGCAGTACTTC. Residues: CASSAGAGTGLYEQYF. The full variable domain, rest sourced from reference TRBV9 and TRBJ2-7, is DSGVTQTPKHLITATGQRVTLRCSPRSGDLSVYWYQQSLDQGLQFLIQYYNGEERAKGNILERFSAQQFPDLHSELNLSSLELGDSALYFCASSAGAGTGLYEQYFGPGTRLTVT.

J is TRBJ2-7 and V is TRBV6-6; unclear D gene. The V gene lost 6 bases and the J gene lost 3 bases, with 6 bases spanning the gap. This CDR3 contains 11 residues. CDR1 and CDR2 (germline): MNHNY, SVGAGI (reference sequence). DNA for the CDR3: TGTGCCAGCAGGTCCCGCTACGAGCAGTACTTC. This gives the protein CASRSRYEQYF.

This clone was seen just once. The chain combines TRBV6-5 with TRBJ2-1, with 10 bases aligning to TRBD1. The CDR3 runs 15 residues. CDR1 MNHEY and CDR2 SVGAGI come from the germline V gene. Losses at the gene ends were 3 bases for V and 13 bases for J; bases not matched to a gene: 12. The CDR3 nucleotides are TGTGCCAGCAGTTATGGGACAGGGGAGAAGCGGAAACAGTTCTTC. It specifies CASSYGTGEKRKQFF.

The genes are TRBV4-1 and TRBJ1-1; weak D call: TRBD1 (5 bases). Trimming cost V 0 bases and J 4 bases, with 12 bases left between them. Germline values: CDR1 MGHRA, CDR2 YSYEKL. CDR3 length: 15 amino acids. The CDR3 loop reads CASSQDDLGGTEAFF. In nucleotides, the CDR3 is TGCGCCAGCAGCCAAGATGATCTCGGGGGCACTGAAGCTTTCTTT.

The genes are TRBV10-3 and TRBJ2-2; a possible D gene is TRBD2 (6 bases). The CDR3 runs to 14 residues. Per germline, CDR1 ENHRY and CDR2 SYGVKD. Trimming took 11 bases from V and 6 from J, leaving 19 bases between them. The DNA for the CDR3 is TGTGCCTCCAGGGCGCGGGATGAAGCCGGGGAGCTGTTTTTT. Its translation is CASRARDEAGELFF.

V usage is TRBV5-1 and J usage is TRBJ1-1; 10 bases fit TRBD1. The CDR3 extends over 15 amino acids. The germline gives CDR1 SGHRS, CDR2 YFSETQ. Trimming took 4 bases from V and 0 from J; bases not matched to a gene: 3. The CDR3 sequence: CASSQDRGLNTEAFF. CDR3 DNA sequence: TGCGCCAGCAGCCAAGACAGGGGGCTGAACACTGAAGCTTTCTTT.

The V and J genes are TRBV4-1 and TRBJ2-1; TRBD2 agrees at 8 bases. V lost 0 bases and J lost 6; bases outside the gene matches: 7. CDR3 size: 16 residues. From germline, CDR1 is MGHRA and CDR2 YSYEKL. The CDR3 coding sequence is TGCGCCAGCAGCCAAGAACGCGGGAGGAGGAGCAATGAGCAGTTCTTC. Its translation is CASSQERGRRSNEQFF.

The chain joins TRBV25-1 to TRBJ1-3; maybe TRBD1 (6 bases). In germline, CDR1 is MGHDK, CDR2 SYGVNS. This CDR3 contains 13 residues. The ends were cut back, 7 bases at V and 4 bases at J, with 11 bases in the middle. The CDR3 reads CASTITGGNTIYF. CDR3 DNA sequence: TGTGCCAGCACTATCACAGGGGGAAACACCATATATTTT.

The rearrangement joins TRBV5-1 to TRBJ1-2, with 9 bases fitting TRBD1. Per germline, CDR1 SGHRS and CDR2 YFSETQ. The ends lost 3 bases at V and 4 bases at J; junction bases unmatched: 7. This CDR3 is 15 amino acids long. This CDR3 is CASSSEDRGPYGYTF. The CDR3 bases are TGCGCCAGCAGCTCGGAGGACAGGGGTCCCTATGGCTACACCTTC.

This chain links TRBV19 with TRBJ2-5, with D maybe TRBD1 (6 bases). The CDR3 consists of 13 residues. V was shortened by 9 bases and J by 4 bases, with 15 bases between the two germline ends. Germline V gene sequence: CDR1 LNHDA, CDR2 SQIVND (reference sequence). The CDR3 reads CASENRVGETQYF. The CDR3 bases are TGTGCCAGCGAGAACAGGGTTGGAGAGACCCAGTACTTC.

The rearrangement links TRBV30 to TRBJ1-5, with a possible D match to TRBD1 (5 bases). The CDR3 totals 13 residues. V was trimmed by 0 bases and J by 8 bases, leaving 11 bases between them. Germline assignment: CDR1 GTSNPN and CDR2 SVGIG (reference sequence). The CDR3 reads CAWSVRQWEPQHF. The CDR3 DNA reads as TGTGCCTGGAGTGTAAGACAGTGGGAGCCCCAGCATTTT.

The chain links TRBV4-2 to TRBJ2-5, with D perhaps TRBD1 (6 bases). The V gene's germline CDR1 is LGHNA and CDR2 YNFKEQ. This CDR3 comprises 15 residues. The V gene lost 0 bases and the J gene lost 3 bases, with 11 bases spanning the gap. CDR3 region: CASSQDMAGEETQYF. CDR3 coding DNA: TGTGCCAGCAGCCAAGATATGGCAGGGGAAGAGACCCAGTACTTC.

J is TRBJ2-3 and V is TRBV28; TRBD2 is a possible D gene (5 bases). Germline V gene data show CDR1 as MDHEN and CDR2 as SYDVKM. The CDR3 runs 14 residues. V lost 6 bases, J lost 5 bases, and 15 bases lay in between. The CDR3 loop reads CASSPERAGDTQYF. The CDR3 DNA reads as TGTGCCAGCAGCCCGGAGAGGGCCGGAGATACGCAGTATTTT.

This clone was observed a few times. This chain uses TRBV2 with TRBJ1-6; 7 nucleotides agree with TRBD1. Germline CDR1 and CDR2: SNHLY and FYNNEI. This CDR3 is built from 16 residues. V lost 1 base and J lost 5; bases outside the gene matches: 5. Here the CDR3 DNA reads TGTGCCAGCAGTGAAGAGAGGGGGCAGCATAATTCACCCCTCCACTTT. Encoded protein: CASSEERGQHNSPLHF.

The V and J genes are TRBV30 and TRBJ2-5; maybe TRBD2 (6 bases). Germline lookup yields CDR1 GTSNPN and CDR2 SVGIG (reference sequence). CDR3 size: 16 residues. V was trimmed by 3 bases and J by 4 bases, leaving 21 bases between them. The CDR3 DNA reads as TGTGCCTGGAGGGGGAGTACCGGGAGAAAGAGAGAGACCCAGTACTTC. Its protein is CAWRGSTGRKRETQYF.

J is TRBJ1-2 and V is TRBV27, with 9 bases identical to TRBD1. CDR3 length: 14 residues. Per the germline V gene, CDR1 is MNHEY and CDR2 is SMNVEV (reference sequence). V gave up 8 bases and J gave up 4 bases; unmatched junction bases: 8. The CDR3 region has the DNA TGTGCCAGCGGACTACAGGGGGCGGGCTATGGCTACACCTTC. The encoded protein is CASGLQGAGYGYTF.

The V and J genes are TRBV28 and TRBJ2-7; weak D call: TRBD2 (7 bases). V lost 1 base to trimming and J lost 7 bases, with 20 bases between them. The CDR3 is made up of 16 amino acids. Per the germline V gene, CDR1 is MDHEN and CDR2 is SYDVKM. The CDR3 DNA is TGTGCCAGCAGTTTATTCCCCGGAGGGGGGGAGAAGGAGCAGTACTTC. Translation gives CASSLFPGGGEKEQYF.